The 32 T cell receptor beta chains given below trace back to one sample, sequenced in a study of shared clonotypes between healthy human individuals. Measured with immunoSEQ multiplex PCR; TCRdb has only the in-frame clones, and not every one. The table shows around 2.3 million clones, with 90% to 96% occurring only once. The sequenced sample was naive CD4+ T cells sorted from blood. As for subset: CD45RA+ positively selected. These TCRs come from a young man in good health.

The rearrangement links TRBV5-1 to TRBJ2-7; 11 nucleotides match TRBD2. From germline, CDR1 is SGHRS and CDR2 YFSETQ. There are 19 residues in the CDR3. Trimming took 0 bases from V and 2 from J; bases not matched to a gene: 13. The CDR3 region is CASSLAQGTGTSGAYEQYF. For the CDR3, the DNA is TGCGCCAGCAGCTTGGCTCAGGGGACAGGGACTAGCGGCGCCTACGAGCAGTACTTC.

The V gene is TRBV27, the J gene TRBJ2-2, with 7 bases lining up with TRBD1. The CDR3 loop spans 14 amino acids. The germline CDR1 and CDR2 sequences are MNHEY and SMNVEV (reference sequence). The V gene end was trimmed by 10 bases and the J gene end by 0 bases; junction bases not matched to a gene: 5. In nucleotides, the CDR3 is TGTGCCACCCGGGACAGACCGAACACCGGGGAGCTGTTTTTT. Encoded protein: CATRDRPNTGELFF.

The CDR3 sequence: CAISGEQGARETQYF. The CDR3 nucleotides read TGTGCCATCAGTGGGGAACAGGGGGCAAGGGAGACCCAGTACTTC. The chain combines TRBV10-3 with TRBJ2-5; 9 positions agree with TRBD1. CDR3 length: 15 residues. V was pared by 4 bases and J by 5 bases, with 8 bases of the junction left unmatched. The germline gives CDR1 ENHRY, CDR2 SYGVKD.

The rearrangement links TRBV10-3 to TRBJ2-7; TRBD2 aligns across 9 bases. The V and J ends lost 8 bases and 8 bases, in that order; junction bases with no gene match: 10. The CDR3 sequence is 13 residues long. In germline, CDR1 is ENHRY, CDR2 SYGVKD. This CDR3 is CAILASGDYKQYF. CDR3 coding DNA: TGTGCCATCCTGGCTAGCGGGGACTATAAGCAGTACTTC.

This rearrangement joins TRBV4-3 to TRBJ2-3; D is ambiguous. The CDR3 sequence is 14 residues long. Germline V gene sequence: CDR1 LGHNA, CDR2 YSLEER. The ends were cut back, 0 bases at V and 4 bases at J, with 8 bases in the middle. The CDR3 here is CASSQDTRADTQYF. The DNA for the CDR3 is TGCGCCAGCAGCCAAGACACCCGAGCAGATACGCAGTATTTT.

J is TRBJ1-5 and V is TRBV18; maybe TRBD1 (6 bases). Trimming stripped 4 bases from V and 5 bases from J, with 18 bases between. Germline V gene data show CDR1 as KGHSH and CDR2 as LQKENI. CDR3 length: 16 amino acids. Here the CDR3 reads CASSLDRGRTYQPQHF. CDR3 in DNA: TGTGCCAGCTCACTGGACAGAGGGAGGACTTATCAGCCCCAGCATTTT.

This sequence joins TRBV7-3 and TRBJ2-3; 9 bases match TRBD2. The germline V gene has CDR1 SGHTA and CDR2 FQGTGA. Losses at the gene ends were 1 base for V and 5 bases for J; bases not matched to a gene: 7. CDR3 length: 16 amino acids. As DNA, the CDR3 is TGTGCCAGCAGCTTAAGGCTAGCGGGGTCCGGAGATACGCAGTATTTT. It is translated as CASSLRLAGSGDTQYF.

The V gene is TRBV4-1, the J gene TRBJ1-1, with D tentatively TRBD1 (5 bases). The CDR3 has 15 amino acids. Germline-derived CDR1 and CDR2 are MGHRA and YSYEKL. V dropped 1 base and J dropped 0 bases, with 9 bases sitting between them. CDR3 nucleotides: TGCGCCAGCAGCCAAGTATTAGGGGTGAACACTGAAGCTTTCTTT. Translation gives CASSQVLGVNTEAFF.

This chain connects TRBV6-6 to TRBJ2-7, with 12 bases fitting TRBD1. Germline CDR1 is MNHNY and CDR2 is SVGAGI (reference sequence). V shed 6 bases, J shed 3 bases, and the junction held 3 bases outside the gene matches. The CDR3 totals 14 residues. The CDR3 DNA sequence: TGTGCCAGCAGGGGGACAGGGGGCTTCTACGAGCAGTACTTC. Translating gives CASRGTGGFYEQYF.

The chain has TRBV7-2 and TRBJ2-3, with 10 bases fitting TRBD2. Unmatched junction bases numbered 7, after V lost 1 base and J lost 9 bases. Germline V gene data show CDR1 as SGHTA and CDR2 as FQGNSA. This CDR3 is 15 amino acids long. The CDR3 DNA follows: TGTGCCAGCAGCTTAGGACTAGCGGGCCCCGGGACGCAGTATTTT. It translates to CASSLGLAGPGTQYF. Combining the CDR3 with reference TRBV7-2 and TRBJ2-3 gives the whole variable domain GAGVSQSPSNKVTEKGKDVELRCDPISGHTALYWYRQSLGQGLEFLIYFQGNSAPDKSGLPSDRFSAERTGGSVSTLTIQRTQQEDSAVYLCASSLGLAGPGTQYFGPGTRLTVL.

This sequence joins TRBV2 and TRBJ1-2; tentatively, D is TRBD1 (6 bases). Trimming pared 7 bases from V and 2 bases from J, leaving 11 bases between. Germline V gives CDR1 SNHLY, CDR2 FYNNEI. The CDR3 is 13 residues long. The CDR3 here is CASKGGANYGYTF. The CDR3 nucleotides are TGTGCCAGCAAAGGGGGGGCGAACTATGGCTACACCTTC.

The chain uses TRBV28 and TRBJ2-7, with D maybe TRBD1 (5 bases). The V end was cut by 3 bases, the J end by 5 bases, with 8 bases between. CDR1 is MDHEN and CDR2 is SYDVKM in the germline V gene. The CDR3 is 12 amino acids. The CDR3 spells CASSFRAHEQYF. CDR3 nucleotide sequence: TGTGCCAGCAGTTTCAGGGCCCACGAGCAGTACTTC.

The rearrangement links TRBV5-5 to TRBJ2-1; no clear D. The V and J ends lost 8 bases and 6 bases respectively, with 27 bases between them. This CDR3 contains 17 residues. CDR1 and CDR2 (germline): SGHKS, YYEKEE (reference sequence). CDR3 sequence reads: CASNTLGALARANEQFF. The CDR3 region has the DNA TGTGCCAGTAATACTCTGGGTGCGTTAGCAAGGGCCAATGAGCAGTTCTTC.

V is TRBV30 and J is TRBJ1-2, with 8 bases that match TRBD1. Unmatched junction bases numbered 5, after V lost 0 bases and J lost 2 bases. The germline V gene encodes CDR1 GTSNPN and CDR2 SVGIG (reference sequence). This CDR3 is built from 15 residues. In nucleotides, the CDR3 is TGTGCCTGGAGTGTGGGGGACAGGCCCAACTATGGCTACACCTTC. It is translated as CAWSVGDRPNYGYTF.

The CDR3 sequence is CASSQRRGYTGELFF. CDR3 in DNA: TGTGCCAGCAGCCAACGGAGAGGCTACACCGGGGAGCTGTTTTTT. This chain uses TRBV7-8 with TRBJ2-2; no firm D call. V was cut by 5 bases and J by 3 bases, with 13 bases left in between. The CDR3 has 15 residues. CDR1 is SGHVS, CDR2 FQNEAQ, per germline. Together with reference TRBV7-8 and TRBJ2-2, the CDR3 gives the full variable domain: GAGVSQSPRYKVAKRGQDVALRCDPISGHVSLFWYQQALGQGPEFLTYFQNEAQLDKSGLPSDRFFAERPEGSVSTLKIQRTQQEDSAVYLCASSQRRGYTGELFFGEGSRLTVL.

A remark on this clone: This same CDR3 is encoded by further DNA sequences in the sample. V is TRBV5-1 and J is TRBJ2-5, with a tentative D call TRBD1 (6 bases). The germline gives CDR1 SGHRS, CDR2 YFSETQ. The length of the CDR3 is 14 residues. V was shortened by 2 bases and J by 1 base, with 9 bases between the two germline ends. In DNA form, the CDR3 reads TGCGCCAGCAGCTTCAGGACAGCCCAAGAGACCCAGTACTTC. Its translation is CASSFRTAQETQYF.

As DNA, the CDR3 is TGTGCCAGCAGTTCCGGGGACAGATACGAGCAGTACTTC. Its translation is CASSSGDRYEQYF. This chain connects TRBV28 to TRBJ2-7, with 7 nucleotides matching TRBD1. Germline values: CDR1 MDHEN, CDR2 SYDVKM. J was trimmed by 4 bases and V by 4 bases; bases with no gene match: 4. The CDR3 is 13 residues long.

The CDR3 region is CASSYSAAEAFF. The CDR3 coding sequence is TGTGCCAGCAGTTACTCGGCAGCCGAAGCTTTCTTT. The genes are TRBV6-6 and TRBJ1-1; D gene unclear. V lost 0 bases, J lost 8 bases, and 7 bases lay in between. The germline V gene encodes CDR1 MNHNY and CDR2 SVGAGI (reference sequence). The CDR3 length is 12 residues.

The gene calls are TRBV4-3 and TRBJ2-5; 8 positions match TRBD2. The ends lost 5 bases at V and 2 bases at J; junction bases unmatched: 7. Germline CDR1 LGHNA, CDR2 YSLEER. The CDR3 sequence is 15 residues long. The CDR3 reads CASSVGPGGQETQYF. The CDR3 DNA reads TGCGCCAGCAGCGTGGGTCCGGGGGGGCAAGAGACCCAGTACTTC.

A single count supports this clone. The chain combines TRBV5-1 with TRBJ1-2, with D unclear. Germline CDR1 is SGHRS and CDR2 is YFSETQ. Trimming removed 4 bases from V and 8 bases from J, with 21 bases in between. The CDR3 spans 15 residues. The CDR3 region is CASSPAATELGGYTF. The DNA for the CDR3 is TGCGCCAGCAGCCCGGCGGCCACCGAACTAGGGGGCTACACCTTC.

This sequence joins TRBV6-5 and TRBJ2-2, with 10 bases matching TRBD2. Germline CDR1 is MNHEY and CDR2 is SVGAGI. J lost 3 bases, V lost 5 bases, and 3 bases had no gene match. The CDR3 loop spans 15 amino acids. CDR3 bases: TGTGCCAGCAGTACTAGCGGGATAGACACCGGGGAGCTGTTTTTT. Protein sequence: CASSTSGIDTGELFF.

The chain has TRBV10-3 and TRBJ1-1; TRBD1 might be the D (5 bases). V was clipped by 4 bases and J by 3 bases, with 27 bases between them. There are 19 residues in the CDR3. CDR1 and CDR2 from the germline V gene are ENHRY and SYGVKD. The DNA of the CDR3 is TGTGCCATCAGTGTTGGGTTAAGTCGGACGGGGCCACGGGACACTGAAGCTTTCTTT. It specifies CAISVGLSRTGPRDTEAFF.

CDR3 in amino acids: CAISESANTGERAFF. The CDR3 coding sequence is TGTGCCATCAGTGAAAGTGCAAATACAGGGGAGAGGGCTTTCTTT. The rearrangement links TRBV10-3 to TRBJ1-1, with 7 bases aligning to TRBD1. In germline, CDR1 is ENHRY, CDR2 SYGVKD. This CDR3 comprises 15 residues. Trimming cost V 3 bases and J 11 bases; bases outside gene matches: 15.

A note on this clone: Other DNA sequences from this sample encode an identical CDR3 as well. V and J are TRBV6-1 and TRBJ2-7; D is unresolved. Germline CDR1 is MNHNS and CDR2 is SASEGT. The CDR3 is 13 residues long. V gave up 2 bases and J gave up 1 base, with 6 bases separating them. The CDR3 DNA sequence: TGTGCCAGCAGTGAATTCTCGTCCTACGAGCAGTACTTC. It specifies CASSEFSSYEQYF.

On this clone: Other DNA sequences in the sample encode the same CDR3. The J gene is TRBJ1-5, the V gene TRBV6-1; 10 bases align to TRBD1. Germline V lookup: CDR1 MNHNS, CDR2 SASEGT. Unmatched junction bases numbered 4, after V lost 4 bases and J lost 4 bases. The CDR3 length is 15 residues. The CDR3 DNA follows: TGTGCCAGCAGTGGACAGGGGGCTGGAAATCAGCCCCAGCATTTT. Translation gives CASSGQGAGNQPQHF.

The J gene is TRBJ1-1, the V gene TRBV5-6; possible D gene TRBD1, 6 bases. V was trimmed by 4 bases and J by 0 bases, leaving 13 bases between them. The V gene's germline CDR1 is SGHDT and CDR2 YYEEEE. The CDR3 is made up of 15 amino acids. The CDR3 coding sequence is TGTGCCAGCAGCGTACTTGGACAGCTGAACACTGAAGCTTTCTTT. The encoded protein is CASSVLGQLNTEAFF.

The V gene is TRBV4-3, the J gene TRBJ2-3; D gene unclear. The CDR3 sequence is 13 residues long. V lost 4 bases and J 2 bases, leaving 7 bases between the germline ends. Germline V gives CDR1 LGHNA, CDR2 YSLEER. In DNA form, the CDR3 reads TGCGCCAGCAGCCGTCTCCCCACAGATACGCAGTATTTT. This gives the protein CASSRLPTDTQYF.

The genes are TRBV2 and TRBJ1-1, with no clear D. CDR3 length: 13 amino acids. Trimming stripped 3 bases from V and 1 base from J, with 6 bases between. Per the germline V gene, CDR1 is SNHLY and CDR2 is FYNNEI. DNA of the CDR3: TGTGCCAGCAGTGACAACTGGAACACTGAAGCTTTCTTT. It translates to CASSDNWNTEAFF. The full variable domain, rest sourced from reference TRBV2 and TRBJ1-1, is EPEVTQTPSHQVTQMGQEVILRCVPISNHLYFYWYRQILGQKVEFLVSFYNNEISEKSEIFDDQFSVERPDGSNFTLKIRSTKLEDSAMYFCASSDNWNTEAFFGQGTRLTVV.

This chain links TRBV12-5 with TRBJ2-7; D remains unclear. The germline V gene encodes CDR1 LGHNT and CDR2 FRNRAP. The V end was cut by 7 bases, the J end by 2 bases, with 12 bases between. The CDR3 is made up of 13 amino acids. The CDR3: CASATLPTYEQYF. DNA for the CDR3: TGTGCTAGTGCTACCCTACCCACCTACGAGCAGTACTTC.

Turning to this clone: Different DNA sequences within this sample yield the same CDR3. CDR3 loop: CSASLDYGYTF. The DNA for the CDR3 is TGCAGTGCTAGCCTGGACTATGGCTACACCTTC. The rearrangement links TRBV20-1 to TRBJ1-2; D remains ambiguous. V lost 3 bases and J 3 bases, leaving 5 bases between the germline ends. Germline V CDR1 and CDR2: DFQATT, SNEGSKA (reference sequence). The CDR3 has 11 amino acids.

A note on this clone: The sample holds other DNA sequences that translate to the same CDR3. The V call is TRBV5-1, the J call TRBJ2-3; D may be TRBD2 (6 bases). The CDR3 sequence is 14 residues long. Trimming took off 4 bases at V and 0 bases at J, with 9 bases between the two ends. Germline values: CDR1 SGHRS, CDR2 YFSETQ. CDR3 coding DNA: TGCGCCAGCAGCATGGGGACTAGCACAGATACGCAGTATTTT. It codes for CASSMGTSTDTQYF.

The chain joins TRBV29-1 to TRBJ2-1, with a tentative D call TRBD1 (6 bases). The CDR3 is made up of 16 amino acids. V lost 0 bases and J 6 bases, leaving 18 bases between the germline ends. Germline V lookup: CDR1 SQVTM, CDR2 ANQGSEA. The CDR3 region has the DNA TGCAGCGTTGAAGAACTCGGCCAGGGGTGGATCAATGAGCAGTTCTTC. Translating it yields CSVEELGQGWINEQFF.